The 18 T cell receptor beta chains below were found in one sample sequenced in a study of blood T cell repertoires in COVID-19. Clones were read by immunoSEQ multiplex PCR, and TCRdb kept only the in-frame ones, dropping some. The table includes 45,000 to 50,000 clones, about nine tenths detected once. Sequenced input: peripheral blood. These receptor sequences come from a human donor in a cohort sampled during active COVID-19.

The chain employs TRBV4-3 and TRBJ2-2, with D possibly being TRBD1 (5 bases). Germline-derived CDR1 and CDR2 are LGHNA and YSLEER. V was clipped by 0 bases and J by 3 bases, with 8 bases between them. The CDR3 has 15 residues. CDR3 amino acids: CASSQDYRYTGELFF. The CDR3 DNA sequence: TGCGCCAGCAGCCAAGATTACAGGTACACCGGGGAGCTGTTTTTT.

V usage is TRBV19 and J usage is TRBJ1-2, with D unclear. V dropped 1 base and J dropped 5 bases, with 11 bases sitting between them. This CDR3 contains 14 residues. Germline-derived CDR1 and CDR2 are LNHDA and SQIVND (reference sequence). CDR3 region: CASSIASIGYGYTF. CDR3 DNA: TGTGCCAGTAGTATAGCTTCTATCGGGTATGGCTACACCTTC.

The chain employs TRBV7-9 and TRBJ2-1; 8 bases are shared with TRBD2. This CDR3 is built from 15 residues. CDR1 is SEHNR, CDR2 FQNEAQ, per germline (reference sequence). J gave up 6 bases and V 5 bases, and 9 bases lay outside the gene matches. The CDR3 DNA sequence: TGTGCCAGCAGCCATCCCGGGACTAGGGGCAATGAGCAGTTCTTC. Amino acid sequence: CASSHPGTRGNEQFF.

This chain connects TRBV3-1 (or the pseudogene TRBV3-2) to TRBJ2-2; TRBD2 is a possible D gene (6 bases). The germline V gene has CDR1 LGHDT and CDR2 YNNKEL (reference sequence). The CDR3 spans 15 residues. V was cut by 4 bases and J by 1 base, with 10 bases left in between. The CDR3 is CASSPWRGNTGELFF. In DNA form, the CDR3 reads TGTGCCAGCAGCCCGTGGCGGGGGAACACCGGGGAGCTGTTTTTT.

V is TRBV7-8 and J is TRBJ1-3, with TRBD1 as a possible D gene (6 bases). This CDR3 comprises 15 residues. Germline assignment: CDR1 SGHVS and CDR2 FQNEAQ. Trimming pared 3 bases from V and 5 bases from J, leaving 14 bases between. CDR3 region: CASSFQTGQRNTIYF. Here the CDR3 DNA reads TGTGCCAGCAGCTTTCAAACAGGGCAGAGAAACACCATATATTTT.

The V gene is TRBV18, the J gene TRBJ1-5, with TRBD1 matching 8 bases. J lost 4 bases, V lost 6 bases, and 8 bases had no gene match. CDR3 length equals 15 residues. The germline V gene encodes CDR1 KGHSH and CDR2 LQKENI. CDR3 in DNA: TGTGCCAGCTCTCCTCAGGGGGCGTCAAATCAGCCCCAGCATTTT. Protein sequence: CASSPQGASNQPQHF.

This rearrangement joins TRBV7-9 to TRBJ1-1, with TRBD1 matching over 7 bases. Germline values: CDR1 SEHNR, CDR2 FQNEAQ (reference sequence). Trimming at V came to 3 bases and at J to 4 bases, leaving 8 bases not matched to a gene. CDR3 length: 15 amino acids. Here the CDR3 DNA reads TGTGCCAGCAGCTTGCCTTCCACAGGGGTCACTGAAGCTTTCTTT. It yields the protein CASSLPSTGVTEAFF.

V usage is TRBV5-1 and J usage is TRBJ1-5, with D tentatively TRBD1 (5 bases). The germline V gene has CDR1 SGHRS and CDR2 YFSETQ. The CDR3 consists of 13 residues. Trimming cost V 4 bases and J 3 bases, with 8 bases left between them. CDR3 sequence reads: CASSPDTNQPQHF. The CDR3 DNA reads TGCGCCAGCAGCCCGGACACCAATCAGCCCCAGCATTTT. Looking up the rest from reference TRBV5-1 and TRBJ1-5 gives the full variable domain: KAGVTQTPRYLIKTRGQQVTLSCSPISGHRSVSWYQQTPGQGLQFLFEYFSETQRNKGNFPGRFSGRQFSNSRSEMNVSTLELGDSALYLCASSPDTNQPQHFGDGTRLSIL.

This clone was counted between two and nine times. The chain is built from TRBV9 and TRBJ2-1, with 7 bases aligning to TRBD2. This CDR3 comprises 16 residues. CDR1 and CDR2 (germline): SGDLS, YYNGEE. Unmatched junction bases numbered 7, after V lost 4 bases and J lost 0 bases. CDR3 region: CASSITSASSYNEQFF. The CDR3 DNA sequence: TGTGCCAGCAGCATAACTAGCGCTAGCTCCTACAATGAGCAGTTCTTC.

The chain uses TRBV7-8 and TRBJ2-5; possible D gene TRBD1, 6 bases. This CDR3 has 17 amino acids. The germline gives CDR1 SGHVS, CDR2 FQNEAQ. V lost 1 base, J lost 5 bases, and 20 bases lay in between. CDR3 residues: CASSLERWGSRGETQYF. The CDR3 DNA reads as TGTGCCAGCAGCTTAGAGAGGTGGGGATCGAGGGGGGAGACCCAGTACTTC. The complete variable domain, with remaining parts taken from reference TRBV7-8 and TRBJ2-5, reads GAGVSQSPRYKVAKRGQDVALRCDPISGHVSLFWYQQALGQGPEFLTYFQNEAQLDKSGLPSDRFFAERPEGSVSTLKIQRTQQEDSAVYLCASSLERWGSRGETQYFGPGTRLLVL.

The V call is TRBV27, the J call TRBJ1-2; 10 bases align to TRBD1. The length of the CDR3 is 14 residues. Germline CDR1 reads MNHEY; CDR2 reads SMNVEV (reference sequence). Unmatched junction bases numbered 8, after V lost 8 bases and J lost 5 bases. The CDR3 DNA reads TGTGCCAGCTCCCGTGGGACAGGGGAATATGGCTACACCTTC. It specifies CASSRGTGEYGYTF.

The rearrangement uses TRBV3-1 (or the pseudogene TRBV3-2) and TRBJ1-1, with TRBD1 matching over 9 bases. This CDR3 comprises 14 residues. Germline V lookup: CDR1 LGHDT, CDR2 YNNKEL (reference sequence). V lost 4 bases to trimming and J lost 4 bases; unmatched junction nucleotides: 4. CDR3 sequence (DNA): TGTGCCAGCAGCCTAGGGACAGGGAGCACTGAAGCTTTCTTT. Protein sequence: CASSLGTGSTEAFF.

The J gene is TRBJ2-7, the V gene TRBV27, with D maybe TRBD1 (6 bases). The germline CDR1 and CDR2 sequences are MNHEY and SMNVEV (reference sequence). This CDR3 region has 18 residues. The V end lost 3 bases, the J end lost 3 bases, and 24 bases lay between the germline ends. CDR3 sequence (DNA): TGTGCCAGCAGTTTCCCGACAGGAGCCGCAGTAGGGCGCTACGAGCAGTACTTC. This gives the protein CASSFPTGAAVGRYEQYF.

The chain has TRBV18 and TRBJ2-7, with D tentatively TRBD1 (5 bases). V dropped 1 base and J dropped 6 bases, with 16 bases sitting between them. CDR1 is KGHSH and CDR2 is LQKENI in the germline V gene. This CDR3 spans 15 amino acids. The CDR3 protein is CASSPRSGFEAEQYF. CDR3 DNA: TGTGCCAGCTCACCACGATCAGGGTTTGAGGCCGAGCAGTACTTC.

The chain employs TRBV6-5 and TRBJ1-1; weak D call: TRBD1 (6 bases). The CDR3 length is 15 residues. Germline lookup yields CDR1 MNHEY and CDR2 SVGAGI. V was shortened by 0 bases and J by 1 base, with 9 bases between the two germline ends. CDR3 bases: TGTGCCAGCAGTTACTCGCGGGGGCGGAACACTGAAGCTTTCTTT. It specifies CASSYSRGRNTEAFF.

V and J are TRBV7-2 and TRBJ1-2; D is perhaps TRBD1 (5 bases). Trimming cost V 4 bases and J 1 base, with 13 bases left between them. The CDR3 length is 15 residues. Germline CDR1 is SGHTA and CDR2 is FQGNSA. The CDR3 here is CASSSDSHLNYGYTF. Here the CDR3 DNA reads TGTGCCAGCAGCTCAGACAGCCACCTTAACTATGGCTACACCTTC.

The V and J genes are TRBV7-3 and TRBJ2-2, with a tentative D call TRBD1 (5 bases). Germline V gene sequence: CDR1 SGHTA, CDR2 FQGTGA. CDR3 size: 13 residues. The germline V and J ends were trimmed by 5 bases and 3 bases, with 7 bases remaining between them. CDR3 coding DNA: TGTGCCAGCAGCCAAGGGGACACCGGGGAGCTGTTTTTT. It encodes CASSQGDTGELFF. The variable domain in full, completed from reference TRBV7-3 and TRBJ2-2, reads GAGVSQTPSNKVTEKGKYVELRCDPISGHTALYWYRQSLGQGPEFLIYFQGTGAADDSGLPNDRFFAVRPEGSVSTLKIQRTERGDSAVYLCASSQGDTGELFFGEGSRLTVL.

The chain employs TRBV18 and TRBJ1-1; 7 nucleotides line up with TRBD1. J was trimmed by 5 bases and V by 2 bases; bases with no gene match: 8. The CDR3 spans 15 residues. Germline assignment: CDR1 KGHSH and CDR2 LQKENI. CDR3 sequence: CASSPDRDMRTEAFF. CDR3 DNA sequence: TGTGCCAGCTCACCAGACAGGGACATGAGGACTGAAGCTTTCTTT.